This section outlines one T cell receptor (beta chain) sequence together with its context. What it binds is unknown. This sample was included in a study of cytomegalovirus exposure and HLA in healthy donors. The V end lost 7 bases, the J end lost 0 bases, and 7 bases lay between the germline ends. Germline V CDR1 and CDR2: GTSNPN, SVGIG (reference sequence). CDR3 length: 13 residues. Findings of the study overall: One variant, a missense change in DCLRE1C, was linked in a later analysis to TCR beta V- and J-gene trimming. When a later analysis compared HLA-associated TCR beta chains with equally common others, the HLA-associated chains turned out to be more clonally expanded and to have lower generation probabilities.

The PCR ran on 60 Vbeta and 13 Jbeta primers. Using immunoSEQ multiplex PCR, the repertoire was profiled, and TCRdb retains in-frame clones only, with some absent. The repertoire holds 110,000 to 150,000 clones, around two thirds seen once, with 2.1% in the top ten. The source is a woman in her sixties in good health and CMV-seropositive. The V call is TRBV30, the J call TRBJ2-6; no clear D. The sequencing sample was made of PBMCs. In DNA, the CDR3 is TGTGCCTCCGACATCTCTGGGGCCAACGTCCTGACTTTC. This encodes CASDISGANVLTF.